This T cell receptor (beta chain) was documented in a study of blood T cell repertoires in COVID-19. Across the study: The analysed material was cDNA or gDNA that came from T cells, B-cell-depleted T cells, or PBMCs.

The CDR3 has 16 residues. V lost 5 bases, J lost 7 bases, and 13 bases stayed unmatched. The germline V gene has CDR1 LNHDA and CDR2 SQIVND (reference sequence). In the original analysis: Quantification of nucleated cells was approximated via reference gene primer amplification. The table came from immunoSEQ multiplex PCR; TCRdb's copy has only in-frame clones and leaves some out. V, J and clone size reflect that table, while D and trimming were determined from the DNA. The sample gives tens of thousands of clones, 75% to 90% of which show up once; 40% to 55% is in the top ten. The source material was peripheral blood. This rearrangement joins TRBV19 to TRBJ2-1; TRBD1 matches at 8 bases. The clonotype originates from a man between 60 and 75 years old with active or convalescent COVID-19. CDR3 DNA: TGTGCCAGTAGTCCGAATACAGGGGGGACGTCGAATGAGCAGTTCTTC. It specifies CASSPNTGGTSNEQFF. The full variable domain, in which reference TRBV19 and TRBJ2-1 provide the parts outside the CDR3, is DGGITQSPKYLFRKEGQNVTLSCEQNLNHDAMYWYRQDPGQGLRLIYYSQIVNDFQKGDIAEGYSVSREKKESFPLTVTSAQKNPTAFYLCASSPNTGGTSNEQFFGPGTRLTVL.